One sample yielded the 20 T cell receptor beta chains listed below, sequenced in a study of Ad26.COV2.S vaccination and SARS-CoV-2 variants (dated by TCRdb to the early 2020s). The meaning of the sample's treatment or condition label: roughly 19 received Ad26.COV2.S at low or high dose, single or two shots; 5 received placebo; per-sample allocation not given. For vaccine and placebo recipients, the sequenced repertoires came from samples collected on day 63 after the first injection. The library was obtained by the immunoSEQ multiplex PCR assay. TCRdb carries this immuneACCESS record with in-frame sequences only. Its versions omit some clonotypes, under half of them owing to an unresolved V gene in the studies checked, with the rest unexplained. In all, the sample holds 380,000 or so clones, and 80% to 90% of those were seen once. About 7.1% of the sample rests with the top ten. Sequenced material: peripheral blood, taken in a trial of Ad26.COV2.S vaccine versus placebo. The source of these receptors is a person aged 18-60 years who received the Ad26.COV2.S COVID-19 vaccine or a placebo.

This chain connects TRBV2 to TRBJ1-2; tentative D call: TRBD1 (5 bases). Deletions cut 4 bases from V and 8 bases from J, with 11 bases between. Germline-derived CDR1 and CDR2 are SNHLY and FYNNEI. The CDR3 has 12 amino acids. The CDR3 is CASSVGEEGYTF. As DNA, the CDR3 is TGTGCCAGCAGTGTGGGGGAGGAGGGCTACACCTTC.

V usage is TRBV27 and J usage is TRBJ2-7; unclear D gene. From germline, CDR1 is MNHEY and CDR2 SMNVEV (reference sequence). The CDR3 has 13 residues. V lost 0 bases and J lost 6, with 9 bases in between. The chain's CDR3 is CASSLSQATEQYF. As DNA, the CDR3 is TGTGCCAGCAGTTTATCACAAGCTACCGAGCAGTACTTC.

Many counts were recorded for this clone. This rearrangement joins TRBV7-3 to TRBJ2-2; D might be TRBD2 (5 bases). Trimming removed 1 base from V and 7 bases from J, with 10 bases in between. This CDR3 region has 14 residues. CDR1 is SGHTA, CDR2 FQGTGA, per germline. CDR3 bases: TGTGCCAGCAGCTTAAGGGGAGTTGGCGGGGAGCTGTTTTTT. This sequence encodes CASSLRGVGGELFF.

The chain links TRBV7-6 to TRBJ2-3; the match to TRBD2 covers 7 bases. This CDR3 is 14 amino acids long. Trimming took 5 bases from V and 1 from J; bases not matched to a gene: 3. The V gene's germline CDR1 is SGHVS and CDR2 FNYEAQ. CDR3 loop: CASSPSGGTDTQYF. DNA for the CDR3: TGTGCCAGCAGCCCAAGCGGGGGCACAGATACGCAGTATTTT.

The CDR3 protein is CASSVGTSATYEQYF. DNA for the CDR3: TGTGCCAGCAGCGTAGGCACTAGCGCTACCTACGAGCAGTACTTC. The chain combines TRBV9 with TRBJ2-7; 7 nucleotides align to TRBD2. The germline gives CDR1 SGDLS, CDR2 YYNGEE. With V trimmed by 0 bases and J by 2 bases, 5 bases remained unmatched. This CDR3 has 15 residues.

The genes are TRBV29-1 and TRBJ1-5; 7 nucleotides agree with TRBD1. The CDR3 loop spans 16 amino acids. The V gene's germline CDR1 is SQVTM and CDR2 ANQGSEA. Trimming took 0 bases from V and 7 from J; bases not matched to a gene: 12. Here the CDR3 DNA reads TGCAGCGTTGAAGATCGGGAAGTTAGAGGGGGCCAGCCCCAGCATTTT. It is translated as CSVEDREVRGGQPQHF.

In its sample, this clone was seen a few times. This chain links TRBV5-4 with TRBJ2-7; 7 bases line up with TRBD1. This CDR3 is 14 amino acids long. Germline trimming cut 3 bases from V and 4 bases from J; bases unmatched to any gene: 7. CDR1 and CDR2 (germline): SGHNT, YYREEE (reference sequence). The CDR3 spells CASSSPAGGYEQYF. The CDR3 DNA reads as TGTGCCAGCAGCTCCCCGGCAGGGGGATACGAGCAGTACTTC.

The genes are TRBV29-1 and TRBJ2-6; no reliable D call. The germline V gene encodes CDR1 SQVTM and CDR2 ANQGSEA. V was clipped by 3 bases and J by 5 bases, with 8 bases between them. The length of the CDR3 is 13 residues. Here the CDR3 DNA reads TGCAGCGTTGACTTGGGGAGGGCCAACGTCCTGACTTTC. As protein: CSVDLGRANVLTF.

The J gene is TRBJ1-1, the V gene TRBV9, with D perhaps matching TRBD1 (5 bases). Trimming removed 0 bases at V and 8 bases at J, with 11 bases between. Germline V gene lookup returns CDR1 SGDLS and CDR2 YYNGEE. This CDR3 comprises 13 residues. The CDR3, as DNA: TGTGCCAGCAGCGTAGCTACGGGGCAAGAAGCTTTCTTT. Translation: CASSVATGQEAFF.

Only a few counts were recorded for this clone. This chain joins TRBV12-5 and TRBJ2-7, with 7 nucleotides matching TRBD1. The CDR3 length is 17 residues. CDR1 and CDR2 (germline): LGHNT, FRNRAP. The V and J ends lost 4 bases and 0 bases, in that order; junction bases with no gene match: 12. The CDR3 sequence is CASGSPPTGPSSYEQYF. CDR3 bases: TGTGCTAGTGGTTCCCCCCCGACAGGGCCGAGCTCCTACGAGCAGTACTTC.

The chain uses TRBV10-1 and TRBJ2-1; D is unresolved. The CDR3 is made up of 14 amino acids. Per the germline V gene, CDR1 is WNHNN and CDR2 is SYGVQD (reference sequence). V lost 0 bases to trimming and J lost 6 bases, with 9 bases between them. In DNA, the CDR3 is TGCGCCAGCAGTGAGTCTGGGTGGCCCAATGAGCAGTTCTTC. This translates into CASSESGWPNEQFF.

This clone was counted between two and nine times. This chain connects TRBV7-2 to TRBJ1-1; TRBD1 might be the D (5 bases). V shed 2 bases and J shed 4 bases, with 8 bases lying between them. CDR1 is SGHTA, CDR2 FQGNSA, per germline. The length of the CDR3 is 13 residues. The CDR3 sequence: CASSLQGTTEAFF. The CDR3 bases are TGTGCCAGCAGCTTACAGGGTACCACTGAAGCTTTCTTT. Variable domain in full (rest from reference TRBV7-2 and TRBJ1-1): GAGVSQSPSNKVTEKGKDVELRCDPISGHTALYWYRQSLGQGLEFLIYFQGNSAPDKSGLPSDRFSAERTGGSVSTLTIQRTQQEDSAVYLCASSLQGTTEAFFGQGTRLTVV.

The genes are TRBV29-1 and TRBJ2-6; D is ambiguous. CDR3 length equals 12 residues. V gave up 6 bases and J gave up 1 base, with 4 bases separating them. Germline values: CDR1 SQVTM, CDR2 ANQGSEA. CDR3 nucleotide sequence: TGCAGCGTCTCTTCTGGGGCCAACGTCCTGACTTTC. Amino acids: CSVSSGANVLTF. Complete variable domain (other parts from reference TRBV29-1 and TRBJ2-6): SAVISQKPSRDICQRGTSLTIQCQVDSQVTMMFWYRQQPGQSLTLIATANQGSEATYESGFVIDKFPISRPNLTFSTLTVSNMSPEDSSIYLCSVSSGANVLTFGAGSRLTVL.

This clone turned up a few times. V is TRBV7-9 and J is TRBJ1-2; TRBD1 matches at 9 bases. Trimming took 3 bases from V and 6 from J; bases not matched to a gene: 2. CDR1 is SEHNR and CDR2 is FQNEAQ in the germline V gene (reference sequence). CDR3 length equals 13 residues. The CDR3 spells CASSFDRGDGYTF. The CDR3 region has the DNA TGTGCCAGCAGCTTTGACAGGGGGGATGGCTACACCTTC.

This chain uses TRBV18 with TRBJ1-5; D call uncertain. Germline V gives CDR1 KGHSH, CDR2 LQKENI. Trimming took 0 bases from V and 1 from J, leaving 7 bases between them. The CDR3 contains 15 residues. The CDR3 here is CASSPPGRSNQPQHF. The CDR3 nucleotides read TGTGCCAGCTCACCACCCGGCAGAAGCAATCAGCCCCAGCATTTT.

The chain links TRBV6-5 to TRBJ1-2; D is uncertain. CDR3 length: 14 residues. Between the trimmed V and J ends, which lost 7 bases and 6 bases, there was a span of 18 bases. Germline V gene sequence: CDR1 MNHEY, CDR2 SVGAGI. CDR3 in DNA: TGTGCCAGCAAATTTAGGACCACGGATAATGGCTACACCTTC. Translated, it gives CASKFRTTDNGYTF.

The CDR3 protein is CASSSLGHLYEQYF. Here the CDR3 DNA reads TGTGCCAGCAGCTCACTGGGACATCTCTACGAGCAGTACTTC. The chain is built from TRBV5-4 and TRBJ2-7; weak D call: TRBD1 (6 bases). Germline V gives CDR1 SGHNT, CDR2 YYREEE (reference sequence). V was pared by 3 bases and J by 3 bases, with 13 bases between. This CDR3 is 14 amino acids long. Together with reference TRBV5-4 and TRBJ2-7, the CDR3 gives the full variable domain: ETGVTQSPTHLIKTRGQQVTLRCSSQSGHNTVSWYQQALGQGPQFIFQYYREEENGRGNFPPRFSGLQFPNYSSELNVNALELDDSALYLCASSSLGHLYEQYFGPGTRLTVT.

The chain couples TRBV19 to TRBJ1-2; no clear D gene. The CDR3 runs to 13 residues. The germline gives CDR1 LNHDA, CDR2 SQIVND (reference sequence). Trimming cost V 5 bases and J 4 bases, with 11 bases left between them. CDR3 region: CASSFQAGYGYTF. CDR3 sequence (DNA): TGTGCCAGTAGTTTTCAGGCTGGCTATGGCTACACCTTC.

J is TRBJ1-3 and V is TRBV28, with D possibly TRBD1 on 5 matching bases. V lost 3 bases to trimming and J lost 0 bases, with 12 bases between them. The CDR3 sequence is 16 residues long. Germline V gene data show CDR1 as MDHEN and CDR2 as SYDVKM. The chain's CDR3 is CASSLLRGSSGNTIYF. The CDR3 DNA sequence: TGTGCCAGCAGTTTGTTGAGGGGAAGCTCTGGAAACACCATATATTTT. Using reference TRBV28 and TRBJ1-3 for the parts outside the CDR3, the full variable domain is DVKVTQSSRYLVKRTGEKVFLECVQDMDHENMFWYRQDPGLGLRLIYFSYDVKMKEKGDIPEGYSVSREKKERFSLILESASTNQTSMYLCASSLLRGSSGNTIYFGEGSWLTVV.

The rearrangement links TRBV27 to TRBJ2-2; 10 positions match TRBD2. Germline trimming cut 4 bases from V and 7 bases from J; bases unmatched to any gene: 6. Looked up from germline, CDR1 is MNHEY and CDR2 is SMNVEV (reference sequence). The CDR3 covers 15 residues. CDR3 sequence: CASSWLAGDHGELFF. The CDR3 DNA sequence: TGTGCCAGCAGTTGGCTAGCGGGAGATCACGGGGAGCTGTTTTTT.